This T cell receptor beta chain came from a study of control samples from healthy donors and cancer patients. Germline-derived CDR1 and CDR2 are MDHEN and SYDVKM. This CDR3 is built from 12 residues. Trimming at V came to 7 bases and at J to 5 bases, leaving 0 bases not matched to a gene. Measured with immunoSEQ multiplex PCR; TCRdb has only the in-frame clones, and not every one. The sample includes under 450,000 clones, around nine tenths of them seen just once. Sequencing used PBMCs. This TCR derives from a man in his forties with head and neck cancer. J is TRBJ1-4 and V is TRBV28; 8 nucleotides align to TRBD1. CDR3 amino acids: CASTGGNEKLFF. The CDR3 coding sequence is TGTGCCAGCACAGGGGGCAATGAAAAACTGTTTTTT.